This T cell receptor beta chain was recorded in a study of cytomegalovirus exposure and HLA in healthy donors. Study-wide results and limits: Versus the approximately 700-donor mean, an Asian-associated ancestry cluster reportedly showed fewer N-insertions in a later analysis.

The germline V gene has CDR1 SGDLS and CDR2 YYNGEE. The CDR3 is made up of 19 amino acids. V was clipped by 2 bases and J by 0 bases; unmatched bases: 8. 60 Vbeta and 13 Jbeta primers were used in PCR. The data were produced by immunoSEQ multiplex PCR, yet TCRdb's version contains in-frame clones alone and is incomplete. The table lists 95,000 to 100,000 clones, more than 60% of them singletons. This clone was counted a single time. Its antigen is as yet unknown. The sample comprised PBMCs. The receptor was derived from a man aged 55 to 70 in good health and CMV-seropositive. The rearrangement uses TRBV9 and TRBJ2-4; 13 nucleotides line up with TRBD2. This CDR3 is CASSVEGLAGNLAKNIQYF. CDR3 sequence (DNA): TGTGCCAGCAGCGTCGAGGGACTAGCGGGGAATTTAGCCAAAAACATTCAGTACTTC.